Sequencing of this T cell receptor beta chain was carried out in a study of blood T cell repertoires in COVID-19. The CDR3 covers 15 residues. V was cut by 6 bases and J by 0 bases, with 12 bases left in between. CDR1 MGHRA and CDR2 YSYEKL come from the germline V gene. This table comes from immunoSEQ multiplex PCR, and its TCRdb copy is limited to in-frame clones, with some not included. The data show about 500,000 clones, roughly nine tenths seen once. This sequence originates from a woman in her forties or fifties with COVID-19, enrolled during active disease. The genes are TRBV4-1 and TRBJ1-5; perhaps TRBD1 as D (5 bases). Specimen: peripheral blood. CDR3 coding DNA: TGCGCCAGCAGTCAGACAGATATTAGCAATCAGCCCCAGCATTTT. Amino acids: CASSQTDISNQPQHF.